This T cell receptor (beta chain) was captured by sequencing in a study of cytomegalovirus exposure and HLA in healthy donors. The PCR had 60 Vbeta and 13 Jbeta primers. The assay was immunoSEQ multiplex PCR, and TCRdb's table has in-frame clones only and misses some. The sample includes around 140,000 clones, around four fifths of them seen just once. Of note for this clone: Its target is unknown. The sample contains more than one DNA sequence encoding this CDR3.

The CDR3 is 14 amino acids. With 6 bases removed from V and 1 base from J, the gap between germline ends came to 12 bases. Germline assignment: CDR1 MDHEN and CDR2 SYDVKM. Whole-study results and caveats: Rare TCR sequences dominated, though some public TCRs recurred in many donors. Roughly even sequencing depth across donors was the assumption behind the presence/absence analyses. Donors belonging to an Asian-associated ancestry cluster reportedly showed fewer N-insertions in productive TCRs than the roughly 700-donor mean, according to what a later analysis found.

The V and J genes are TRBV28 and TRBJ1-1, with a weak D call TRBD1 (6 bases). The sequence was collected from a woman between 55 and 75 years old in good health and CMV-seropositive. The sequenced sample consisted of PBMCs. CDR3 protein: CASSPGQTNTEAFF. For the CDR3, the DNA is TGTGCCAGCAGCCCGGGACAAACGAACACTGAAGCTTTCTTT.